These 25 T cell receptor beta chains originate from one sample sequenced in a study of STAT3 mutations in large granular lymphocyte leukemia. No antigen has been assigned to these receptors. Assay: immunoSEQ multiplex PCR; the TCRdb copy retains only in-frame clones and omits some. The sample consists of roughly 9,400 clones, 92% of them appearing once. Study conclusions and caveats: Every T-cell large granular lymphocyte leukemia patient had at least one immunodominant TCR beta clonotype.

The sequencing input was peripheral blood mononuclear cells. These receptors were taken from a man in his 60s with T-cell large granular lymphocyte leukemia. Some clones in this sample may be carry-over from other donors' samples.

The chain uses TRBV7-2 and TRBJ2-1; 13 bases align to TRBD2. V shed 1 base, J shed 5 bases, and the junction held 2 bases outside the gene matches. The CDR3 totals 16 residues. Germline loops: CDR1 SGHTA, CDR2 FQGNSA. As DNA, the CDR3 is TGTGCCAGCAGCTTAGTTGGGACTAGCGGGAACAATGAGCAGTTCTTC. It specifies CASSLVGTSGNNEQFF.

The rearrangement links TRBV29-1 to TRBJ2-7; a weak D match, TRBD2 (6 bases). With 5 bases removed from V and 5 bases from J, the gap between germline ends came to 16 bases. Germline CDR1 and CDR2: SQVTM and ANQGSEA. The CDR3 consists of 13 residues. DNA for the CDR3: TGCAGCGTTCGGAGGGGTAAAAGGGACGAGCAGTACTTC. Its translation: CSVRRGKRDEQYF.

The chain uses TRBV4-1 and TRBJ2-7; TRBD2 matches at 7 bases. Germline values: CDR1 MGHRA, CDR2 YSYEKL. V dropped 0 bases and J dropped 1; count of bases not matched to a gene: 9. CDR3 length: 17 amino acids. The CDR3 nucleotides are TGCGCCAGCAGCCAAGATGCGGCGGGAGACGGGTCCTACGAGCAGTACTTC. It yields the protein CASSQDAAGDGSYEQYF.

The CDR3 region has the DNA TGTGCCAGCAGCTTGGAGGGCGGTGAAGCTTTCTTT. This codes for CASSLEGGEAFF. The chain couples TRBV7-2 to TRBJ1-1; D remains unclear. The germline V gene encodes CDR1 SGHTA and CDR2 FQGNSA. The CDR3 is 12 residues long. The germline V and J ends were trimmed by 3 bases and 7 bases, with 9 bases remaining between them.

In nucleotides, the CDR3 is TGTGCCAGCAGTGATAATGGGTACAATGAGCAGTTCTTC. Its protein is CASSDNGYNEQFF. The chain employs TRBV2 and TRBJ2-1; D is uncertain. Trimming left V 3 bases short and J 4 bases short, with 7 bases between. The CDR3 consists of 13 residues. The V gene's germline CDR1 is SNHLY and CDR2 FYNNEI.

The V gene is TRBV7-3, the J gene TRBJ2-3; unclear D gene. CDR1 is SGHTA, CDR2 FQGTGA, per germline. Trimming took off 6 bases at V and 2 bases at J, with 6 bases between the two ends. The CDR3 spans 12 residues. CDR3 DNA sequence: TGTGCCAGCAGTCCGAACACAGATACGCAGTATTTT. Its protein product is CASSPNTDTQYF.

The chain combines TRBV27 with TRBJ1-1; no clear D. Germline CDR1 and CDR2: MNHEY and SMNVEV (reference sequence). There are 11 residues in the CDR3. Trimming removed 3 bases from V and 6 bases from J, with 5 bases in between. Here the CDR3 reads CASSLYAEAFF. The CDR3 DNA sequence: TGTGCCAGCAGTTTGTATGCTGAAGCTTTCTTT.

The V gene is TRBV18, the J gene TRBJ1-2; tentatively, D is TRBD1 (5 bases). Germline loops: CDR1 KGHSH, CDR2 LQKENI. V lost 4 bases and J 7 bases, leaving 19 bases between the germline ends. There are 15 residues in the CDR3. The CDR3: CASSLRQGAMSGYTF. CDR3 sequence (DNA): TGTGCCAGCTCACTCCGTCAAGGGGCGATGAGTGGCTACACCTTC.

The chain carries TRBV7-2 and TRBJ1-1; TRBD1 might be the D (6 bases). V shed 1 base and J shed 8 bases, with 17 bases lying between them. Germline V gene sequence: CDR1 SGHTA, CDR2 FQGNSA. CDR3 length: 15 residues. The CDR3 bases are TGTGCCAGCAGCTTAGTTTTCGGTCCCGGGACAGAAGCTTTCTTT. Translated, it gives CASSLVFGPGTEAFF.

The chain has TRBV19 and TRBJ1-2; no definite D call. The CDR3 totals 14 residues. In germline, CDR1 is LNHDA, CDR2 SQIVND (reference sequence). Deletions cut 3 bases from V and 3 bases from J, with 11 bases between. The chain's CDR3 is CASSMDLGDYGYTF. In DNA, the CDR3 is TGTGCCAGTAGTATGGACCTGGGAGACTATGGCTACACCTTC.

The CDR3 sequence is CASSPSGLFYEQYF. CDR3 DNA: TGTGCCAGCTCACCCTCCGGGCTCTTCTACGAGCAGTACTTC. The rearrangement joins TRBV18 to TRBJ2-7; D gene ambiguous. Germline V gene data show CDR1 as KGHSH and CDR2 as LQKENI. Trimming cost V 3 bases and J 3 bases, with 12 bases left between them. The length of the CDR3 is 14 residues.

The CDR3 region is CASSPGDGEKLFF. The CDR3 nucleotides read TGTGCCAGCAGTCCGGGGGACGGGGAAAAACTGTTTTTT. The chain combines TRBV7-9 with TRBJ1-4; TRBD1 might be the D (5 bases). V was cut by 6 bases and J by 8 bases, with 13 bases left in between. The CDR3 runs 13 residues. Germline V lookup: CDR1 SEHNR, CDR2 FQNEAQ (reference sequence).

The gene calls are TRBV27 and TRBJ2-1; TRBD2 matches 7 bases. V trimming: 5 bases; J trimming: 2 bases; junction bases outside the gene matches: 3. The CDR3 contains 14 residues. Germline assignment: CDR1 MNHEY and CDR2 SMNVEV (reference sequence). The CDR3 nucleotides read TGTGCCAGCAGTCCTAGCGGAACCTACAATGAGCAGTTCTTC. It is translated as CASSPSGTYNEQFF.

The rearrangement joins TRBV5-8 to TRBJ1-1; TRBD1 might be the D (5 bases). The germline V gene encodes CDR1 SGHTS and CDR2 YDEGEE. V was clipped by 4 bases and J by 3 bases, with 10 bases between them. This CDR3 spans 13 amino acids. The CDR3 sequence is CASSPDSYTEAFF. The CDR3, as DNA: TGTGCCAGCAGCCCCGACAGTTACACTGAAGCTTTCTTT.

The count of this clone is one. The V call is TRBV5-4, the J call TRBJ2-7; a weak D match, TRBD1 (6 bases). The CDR3 spans 14 residues. Trimming stripped 4 bases from V and 6 bases from J, with 17 bases between. Germline-derived CDR1 and CDR2 are SGHNT and YYREEE (reference sequence). CDR3 sequence: CASSPSAGDREQYF. The CDR3 DNA follows: TGTGCCAGCAGCCCTAGTGCAGGGGATCGCGAGCAGTACTTC. Based on the CDR3 plus reference TRBV5-4 and TRBJ2-7, the full variable domain is ETGVTQSPTHLIKTRGQQVTLRCSSQSGHNTVSWYQQALGQGPQFIFQYYREEENGRGNFPPRFSGLQFPNYSSELNVNALELDDSALYLCASSPSAGDREQYFGPGTRLTVT.

The CDR3 spells CAKKQVYGYTF. In DNA, the CDR3 is TGTGCCAAAAAACAGGTCTATGGCTACACCTTC. The chain combines TRBV19 with TRBJ1-2, with D perhaps matching TRBD1 (5 bases). V lost 10 bases to trimming and J lost 4 bases, with 10 bases between them. Germline V gene data show CDR1 as LNHDA and CDR2 as SQIVND (reference sequence). This CDR3 has 11 amino acids.

CDR3 in amino acids: CASSGGKRWEQYF. In DNA, the CDR3 is TGTGCCAGCAGCGGGGGTAAAAGGTGGGAGCAGTACTTC. This sequence joins TRBV7-9 and TRBJ2-7; the D gene could be TRBD1 or TRBD2 (5 bases each). Germline V gene data show CDR1 as SEHNR and CDR2 as FQNEAQ (reference sequence). The CDR3 spans 13 residues. Trimming took off 5 bases at V and 7 bases at J, with 15 bases between the two ends.

The CDR3 nucleotides are TGTGCCAGCAGTTTGGGGGGGCGAATCCCTGAAGCTTTCTTT. Its protein is CASSLGGRIPEAFF. The chain links TRBV28 to TRBJ1-1; maybe TRBD1 (6 bases). CDR3 length: 14 residues. Germline values: CDR1 MDHEN, CDR2 SYDVKM. Trimming stripped 3 bases from V and 6 bases from J, with 14 bases between.

The chain couples TRBV11-1 to TRBJ2-3; 8 bases match TRBD1. The V gene end was trimmed by 2 bases and the J gene end by 2 bases; junction bases not matched to a gene: 3. This CDR3 region has 15 residues. The V gene's germline CDR1 is SGHAT and CDR2 FQDESV (reference sequence). The CDR3: CASSLTGQDTDTQYF. The CDR3 DNA reads as TGTGCCAGCAGCTTAACGGGACAGGACACAGATACGCAGTATTTT.

V gene TRBV4-2 combines with J gene TRBJ2-5; TRBD2 matches 8 bases. The junction had 11 bases not matched to a gene; V was cut back by 0 bases and J by 5 bases. The CDR3 is 17 amino acids. Germline CDR1 is LGHNA and CDR2 is YNFKEQ. CDR3 nucleotide sequence: TGTGCCAGCAGCCAAGACACAGCGGGAGCTGATAGTGAGACCCAGTACTTC. This gives the protein CASSQDTAGADSETQYF.

This chain links TRBV5-4 with TRBJ1-2; a possible D gene is TRBD1 (5 bases). The CDR3 spans 14 residues. Trimming removed 2 bases from V and 0 bases from J, with 8 bases in between. Germline assignment: CDR1 SGHNT and CDR2 YYREEE (reference sequence). For the CDR3, the DNA is TGTGCCAGCAGCTTTCAGGGTTCTAACTATGGCTACACCTTC. Its protein product is CASSFQGSNYGYTF.

This rearrangement joins TRBV7-3 to TRBJ2-7, with 7 nucleotides matching TRBD1. The germline V gene has CDR1 SGHTA and CDR2 FQGTGA. The trim removed 1 base at V and 0 bases at J, leaving 3 bases unmatched. The CDR3 has 15 amino acids. The CDR3 DNA reads TGTGCCAGCAGCTTAATGGGACAGAGCTCCTACGAGCAGTACTTC. Protein: CASSLMGQSSYEQYF.

The chain joins TRBV5-4 to TRBJ2-2, with D possibly being TRBD1 (6 bases). In germline, CDR1 is SGHNT, CDR2 YYREEE (reference sequence). V was pared by 4 bases and J by 0 bases, with 10 bases between. The CDR3 consists of 15 residues. This CDR3 reads CASSQDRANTGELFF. The CDR3, as DNA: TGTGCCAGCAGCCAGGACAGAGCGAACACCGGGGAGCTGTTTTTT.

The chain couples TRBV30 to TRBJ2-7; possibly TRBD1 for D (5 bases). Germline V gene lookup returns CDR1 GTSNPN and CDR2 SVGIG (reference sequence). The CDR3 spans 17 residues. V lost 2 bases, J lost 2 bases, and 22 bases lay in between. Here the CDR3 reads CAWSRPPRQTATYEQYF. As DNA, the CDR3 is TGTGCCTGGAGTCGGCCCCCCCGACAGACTGCCACCTACGAGCAGTACTTC.

This clone was picked up one time. The chain employs TRBV5-8 and TRBJ1-2; 8 bases are a match to TRBD1. The CDR3 runs to 16 residues. Per the germline V gene, CDR1 is SGHTS and CDR2 is YDEGEE. V dropped 0 bases and J dropped 8; count of bases not matched to a gene: 12. The CDR3 DNA sequence: TGTGCCAGCAGCTTGGAACCATCACCCAGGGGGCAGGGCTACACCTTC. It yields the protein CASSLEPSPRGQGYTF.